These T cell receptor beta chains were read from a single sample in a study of blood T cell repertoires in COVID-19. The data were produced by immunoSEQ multiplex PCR, yet TCRdb's version contains in-frame clones alone and is incomplete. In the table there are approximately 230,000 clones, about 80% of which are singletons. Sequencing input: peripheral blood. These receptors all stem from a man older than 75 with acute or convalescent COVID-19. The CDR3 runs from the conserved cysteine through the conserved F or W. A D gene is named only where the DNA matches it firmly. The listing skips clone size in some rows; elsewhere it reads once, few, many or a size class.

V gene	J gene	clone size	D gene	CDR3 DNA	CDR3 protein
TRBV2	TRBJ1-2	.	.	TGTGCCAGCAGTGGTGAGGACTTTTTGATCCAAAACTATGGCTACACCTTC	CASSGEDFLIQNYGYTF
TRBV28	TRBJ1-2	few	.	TGTGCCAGCAGCAATACTGGCGGGAACTATGGCTACACCTTC	CASSNTGGNYGYTF
TRBV24-1	TRBJ2-5	.	TRBD1	TGTGCCACCAGTGATTTAAGGGGGCGCCAAGAGACCCAGTACTTC	CATSDLRGRQETQYF
TRBV7-9	TRBJ1-3	.	TRBD1	TGTGCCAGCAGCCCGATGACAGGGCCGAGTGGAAACACCATATATTTT	CASSPMTGPSGNTIYF
TRBV9	TRBJ1-1	.	TRBD1	TGTGCCAGCAGCGTAGTCCGGGACAGGGTAAGAAGAGACACTGAAGCTTTCTTT	CASSVVRDRVRRDTEAFF
TRBV10-1	TRBJ2-3	.	TRBD2	TGCGCCAGCAGTCGTAATCACGGGGGGGGCACAGATACGCAGTATTTT	CASSRNHGGGTDTQYF
TRBV5-1	TRBJ2-7	.	TRBD1	TGCGCCAGCAGCCCTCGACAGGGTCGACGGTACGAGCAGTACTTC	CASSPRQGRRYEQYF
TRBV28	TRBJ1-5	.	.	TGTGCCAGCAGTTTAGTCAATAGCAATCAGCCCCAGCATTTT	CASSLVNSNQPQHF
TRBV4-1	TRBJ2-3	once	TRBD2	TGCGCCAGCAGCCAAGAGACTAGCGGGGGGTGGGGCACAGATACGCAGTATTTT	CASSQETSGGWGTDTQYF
TRBV27	TRBJ1-6	once	TRBD1	TGTGCCAGCAGCCGAGACAGGGATAATTCACCCCTCCACTTT	CASSRDRDNSPLHF
TRBV29-1	TRBJ2-1	.	.	TGCAGCGGGAGGGACCGGGCTTCCTACAATGAGCAGTTCTTC	CSGRDRASYNEQFF
TRBV4-1	TRBJ2-3	.	TRBD2	TGCGCCAGCAGCCAAGGGACTAGCGGGGGGGCAATAAGCACAGATACGCAGTATTTT	CASSQGTSGGAISTDTQYF